A single sample gave rise to the 21 T cell receptor beta chains below, sequenced in a study of graft-versus-host responses after intestinal transplantation. To release intraepithelial and lamina propria lymphocytes, the graft tissue was processed. Clones were read by immunoSEQ multiplex PCR, and TCRdb kept only the in-frame ones, dropping some. Here the sample spans some 7,000 clones, approximately 71% being singletons. This specimen consisted of ileum tissue, obtained around 50 days after transplant. These receptors were collected from a human patient who received an intestinal transplant, so some T cells may come from the graft donor.

This clone has only a few counts. Other DNA sequences in the sample encode the same CDR3. The V call is TRBV5-1, the J call TRBJ2-5, with no clear D. The CDR3 length is 14 residues. CDR1 and CDR2 (germline): SGHRS, YFSETQ. Trimming stripped 0 bases from V and 2 bases from J, with 8 bases between. CDR3 DNA sequence: TGCGCCAGCAGCTTGGTAGCCAATCAAGAGACCCAGTACTTC. It encodes CASSLVANQETQYF.

This sequence joins TRBV27 and TRBJ2-3; TRBD2 matches 12 bases. The V segment lost 5 bases and the J segment 3 bases; nucleotides outside the gene matches: 12. The V gene's germline CDR1 is MNHEY and CDR2 SMNVEV (reference sequence). The CDR3 runs 18 residues. The CDR3 DNA sequence: TGTGCCAGCAGTGCTCAAAAGCGACTAGCGGGGGAAACAGATACGCAGTATTTT. Translating gives CASSAQKRLAGETDTQYF.

This chain connects TRBV9 to TRBJ2-2; 9 bases fit TRBD2. CDR3 length: 17 residues. Trimming took 1 base from V and 0 from J; bases not matched to a gene: 4. Germline loops: CDR1 SGDLS, CDR2 YYNGEE. This chain's CDR3 is CASSVRLAVANTGELFF. The CDR3 region has the DNA TGTGCCAGCAGCGTACGACTAGCGGTCGCGAACACCGGGGAGCTGTTTTTT.

This clone was observed a handful of times. The V gene is TRBV6-4, the J gene TRBJ2-3, with 10 positions matching TRBD2. From germline, CDR1 is MRHNA and CDR2 SNTAGT. The CDR3 covers 16 residues. With 0 bases clipped from V and 2 bases from J, the junction kept 2 bases outside the gene matches. The CDR3 nucleotides are TGTGCCAGCAGTGACTCAGCGGGGGGGCCCACAGATACGCAGTATTTT. It codes for CASSDSAGGPTDTQYF.

The genes are TRBV29-1 and TRBJ2-1; D might be TRBD1 (6 bases). This CDR3 region has 16 residues. CDR1 is SQVTM, CDR2 ANQGSEA, per germline. V gave up 1 base and J gave up 8 bases, with 21 bases separating them. As DNA, the CDR3 is TGCAGCGTTGAAGGTGGGACACTAGAGGGTTTCCATGAGCAGTTCTTC. Residues: CSVEGGTLEGFHEQFF.

The CDR3 sequence: CASSLTGGEKLFF. CDR3 sequence (DNA): TGCGCCAGCAGCTTGACAGGGGGCGAAAAACTGTTTTTT. The chain recombines TRBV5-1 with TRBJ1-4, with TRBD1 matching over 9 bases. Germline CDR1 SGHRS, CDR2 YFSETQ. Trimming cost V 1 base and J 8 bases; bases outside gene matches: 0. This CDR3 region has 13 residues. The full variable domain, completed using reference TRBV5-1 and TRBJ1-4, is KAGVTQTPRYLIKTRGQQVTLSCSPISGHRSVSWYQQTPGQGLQFLFEYFSETQRNKGNFPGRFSGRQFSNSRSEMNVSTLELGDSALYLCASSLTGGEKLFFGSGTQLSVL.

J is TRBJ1-5 and V is TRBV15; TRBD1 matches at 7 bases. The CDR3 contains 14 residues. V shed 5 bases and J 3 bases; nucleotides not matched to a gene: 4. The germline gives CDR1 LNHNV, CDR2 YYDKDF (reference sequence). CDR3 residues: CATSRDRVNQPQHF. The CDR3 DNA sequence: TGTGCCACCAGCCGCGACAGGGTCAATCAGCCCCAGCATTTT.

This clone showed up just once. The CDR3: CASSVEPGQAYGYTF. The CDR3 DNA reads TGTGCCAGCAGCGTCGAACCGGGACAGGCCTATGGCTACACCTTC. The V gene is TRBV9, the J gene TRBJ1-2; 8 bases align to TRBD1. Trimming at V came to 2 bases and at J to 4 bases, leaving 7 bases not matched to a gene. CDR1 is SGDLS and CDR2 is YYNGEE in the germline V gene. CDR3 length equals 15 residues. Supplemented by reference TRBV9 and TRBJ1-2, the full variable domain reads DSGVTQTPKHLITATGQRVTLRCSPRSGDLSVYWYQQSLDQGLQFLIQYYNGEERAKGNILERFSAQQFPDLHSELNLSSLELGDSALYFCASSVEPGQAYGYTFGSGTRLTVV.

This clone was recorded once. The chain employs TRBV6-1 and TRBJ1-5; D perhaps matches TRBD1 (6 bases). The CDR3 has 17 amino acids. The V end lost 4 bases, the J end lost 0 bases, and 16 bases lay between the germline ends. CDR1 and CDR2 from the germline V gene are MNHNS and SASEGT. CDR3 coding DNA: TGTGCCAGCAGTGTATGGCGAGGGGGAGATAGCAATCAGCCCCAGCATTTT. Its protein is CASSVWRGGDSNQPQHF.

V is TRBV28 and J is TRBJ2-7, with D hard to call. V shed 6 bases and J shed 7 bases, with 16 bases lying between them. Germline lookup yields CDR1 MDHEN and CDR2 SYDVKM. The CDR3 is 13 amino acids. The CDR3 is CASSSQRIWEQYV. CDR3 DNA sequence: TGTGCCAGCAGCTCACAACGGATTTGGGAGCAGTACGTC.

V gene TRBV29-1 combines with J gene TRBJ1-2; D gene uncertain. Germline CDR1 and CDR2: SQVTM and ANQGSEA. There are 15 residues in the CDR3. Trimming left V 0 bases short and J 4 bases short, with 15 bases between. This CDR3 is CSVEDDGNSVYGYTF. CDR3 nucleotides: TGCAGCGTTGAAGACGACGGGAACTCCGTCTATGGCTACACCTTC.

The genes are TRBV28 and TRBJ1-5; D may be TRBD1 (5 bases). Trimming removed 5 bases from V and 4 bases from J, with 18 bases in between. This CDR3 has 16 amino acids. Germline CDR1 reads MDHEN; CDR2 reads SYDVKM. CDR3 sequence (DNA): TGTGCCAGCAGTCCCCTGCTGGGGGGAGGTAATCAGCCCCAGCATTTT. Protein product: CASSPLLGGGNQPQHF.

The genes are TRBV6-1 and TRBJ2-2, with D maybe TRBD2 (6 bases). The CDR3 is 14 amino acids. V was shortened by 7 bases and J by 0 bases, with 9 bases between the two germline ends. CDR1 MNHNS and CDR2 SASEGT come from the germline V gene. This chain's CDR3 is CASIAGTNTGELFF. For the CDR3, the DNA is TGTGCCAGCATCGCGGGAACGAACACCGGGGAGCTGTTTTTT.

The rearrangement uses TRBV7-3 and TRBJ2-3, with 10 bases matching TRBD2. The germline gives CDR1 SGHTA, CDR2 FQGTGA. The CDR3 covers 15 residues. Trimming cost V 3 bases and J 4 bases; bases outside gene matches: 4. CDR3 sequence: CASSLPTSGADTQYF. The CDR3 coding sequence is TGTGCCAGCAGCTTGCCCACTAGCGGGGCAGATACGCAGTATTTT.

This chain joins TRBV2 and TRBJ1-1; D is ambiguous. CDR1 is SNHLY and CDR2 is FYNNEI in the germline V gene. This CDR3 has 10 amino acids. Trimming stripped 2 bases from V and 12 bases from J, with 7 bases between. In DNA form, the CDR3 reads TGTGCCAGCAGTGAAATAACACCTTTCTTT. Amino acid sequence: CASSEITPFF.

This clone was observed a handful of times. The gene calls are TRBV19 and TRBJ2-7; D might be TRBD1 (6 bases). CDR3 length: 14 amino acids. The V gene's germline CDR1 is LNHDA and CDR2 SQIVND (reference sequence). V was cut by 3 bases and J by 3 bases, with 12 bases left in between. The CDR3 DNA is TGTGCCAGTAGTATCGATACAGGGAGCTACGAGCAGTACTTC. As protein: CASSIDTGSYEQYF.

The gene calls are TRBV7-9 and TRBJ2-3, with 11 bases aligning to TRBD1. V trimming: 1 base; J trimming: 4 bases; junction bases outside the gene matches: 1. The CDR3 contains 15 residues. Germline V gene sequence: CDR1 SEHNR, CDR2 FQNEAQ (reference sequence). Written as DNA, the CDR3 is TGTGCCAGCAGCTTAGGGGGACAGGGGGCAGATACGCAGTATTTT. Its translation: CASSLGGQGADTQYF.

This rearrangement joins TRBV28 to TRBJ1-2; no clear D. The germline V gene has CDR1 MDHEN and CDR2 SYDVKM. The CDR3 sequence is 17 residues long. The ends were cut back, 2 bases at V and 2 bases at J, with 18 bases in the middle. DNA of the CDR3: TGTGCCAGCAGTTTAGTTGTTGTGTCAGAAATAAACTATGGCTACACCTTC. Translation gives CASSLVVVSEINYGYTF.

This clone has more than one count but fewer than ten. Other DNA sequences in this sample translate to the same CDR3. The chain employs TRBV18 and TRBJ2-2; 7 bases map to TRBD1. V shed 3 bases and J 1 base; nucleotides not matched to a gene: 2. In germline, CDR1 is KGHSH, CDR2 LQKENI. The CDR3 is 15 amino acids. CDR3 region: CASSPRDRNTGELFF. CDR3 bases: TGTGCCAGCTCACCCCGGGACAGGAACACCGGGGAGCTGTTTTTT.

DNA of the CDR3: TGTGCCAGCAGCAAGCAACAGGGGGGCGGGGAGCTGTTTTTT. Translation gives CASSKQQGGGELFF. The chain recombines TRBV11-2 with TRBJ2-2, with 8 bases fitting TRBD1. The CDR3 sequence is 14 residues long. Trimming at V came to 5 bases and at J to 7 bases, leaving 6 bases not matched to a gene. Per the germline V gene, CDR1 is SGHAT and CDR2 is FQNNGV.

This chain uses TRBV6-5 with TRBJ2-4, with D possibly TRBD2 on 5 matching bases. The V gene's germline CDR1 is MNHEY and CDR2 SVGAGI. Trimming pared 2 bases from V and 9 bases from J, leaving 14 bases between. This CDR3 region has 14 residues. The CDR3 DNA sequence: TGTGCCAGCAGTTACGACGAGAACGAGGGCATTCAGTACTTC. Translation gives CASSYDENEGIQYF.